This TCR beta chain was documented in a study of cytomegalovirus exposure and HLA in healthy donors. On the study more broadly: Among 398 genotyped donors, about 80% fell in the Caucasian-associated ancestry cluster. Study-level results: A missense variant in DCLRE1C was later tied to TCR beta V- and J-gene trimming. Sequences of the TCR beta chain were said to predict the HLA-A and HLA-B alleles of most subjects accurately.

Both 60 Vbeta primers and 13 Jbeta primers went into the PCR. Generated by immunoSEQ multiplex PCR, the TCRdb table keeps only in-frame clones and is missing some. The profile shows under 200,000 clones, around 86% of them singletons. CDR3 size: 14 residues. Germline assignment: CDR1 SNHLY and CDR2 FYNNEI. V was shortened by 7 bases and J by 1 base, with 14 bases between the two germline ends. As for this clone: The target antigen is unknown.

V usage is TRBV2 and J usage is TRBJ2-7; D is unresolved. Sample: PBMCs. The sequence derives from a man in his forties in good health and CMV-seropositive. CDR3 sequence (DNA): TGTGCCAGCAAGACTGCGCGAGTTTCCTACGAGCAGTACTTC. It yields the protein CASKTARVSYEQYF.